This T cell receptor beta chain was sequenced in a study of cytomegalovirus exposure and HLA in healthy donors. General observations from the study: The tendency of first-cohort TCR clusters to co-occur in the 120 validation repertoires was the finding of a later analysis. There were a few CMV-associated chains whose specificity for CMV antigens was confirmed in vitro. The study flagged roughly 150 TCR beta chains as cytomegalovirus-associated.

As to this clone: Its antigen is as yet unknown.

The CDR3 is 13 amino acids. The junction had 2 bases not matched to a gene; V was cut back by 3 bases and J by 4 bases. Germline V CDR1 and CDR2: SGHTA, FQGNSA. Sequencing used immunoSEQ multiplex PCR; TCRdb keeps in-frame clones, though not all of them. The sample has 75,000 to 95,000 clones; 95% to 97% are singletons. The chain couples TRBV7-2 to TRBJ2-7; 8 bases are a match to TRBD1. The sequence was obtained from a young man in good health and CMV-seronegative. Sequences were obtained from PBMCs. The CDR3 reads CASSFGQGYEQYF. The DNA for the CDR3 is TGTGCCAGCAGCTTCGGACAGGGATACGAGCAGTACTTC.